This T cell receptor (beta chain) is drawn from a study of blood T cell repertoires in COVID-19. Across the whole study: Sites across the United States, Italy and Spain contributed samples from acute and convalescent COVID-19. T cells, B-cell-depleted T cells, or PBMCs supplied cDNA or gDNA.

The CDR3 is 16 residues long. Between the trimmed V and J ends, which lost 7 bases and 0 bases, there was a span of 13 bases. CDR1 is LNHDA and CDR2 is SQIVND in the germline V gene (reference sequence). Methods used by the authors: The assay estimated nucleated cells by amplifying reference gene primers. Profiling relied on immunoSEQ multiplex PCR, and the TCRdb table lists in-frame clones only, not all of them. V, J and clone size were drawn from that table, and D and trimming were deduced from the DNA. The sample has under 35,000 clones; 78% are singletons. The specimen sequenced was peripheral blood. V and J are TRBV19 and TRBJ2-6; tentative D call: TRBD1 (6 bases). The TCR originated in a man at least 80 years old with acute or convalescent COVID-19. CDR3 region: CASTPGQSSGANVLTF. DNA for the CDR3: TGTGCCAGTACCCCGGGACAAAGCTCTGGGGCCAACGTCCTGACTTTC.